This T cell receptor beta chain was documented in a study of vaccination effects on CD4 cells after COVID-19. Looking at the study overall: Of the BNT162b2 and mRNA-1273 vaccines, participants received two doses of one or the other.

Assay: immunoSEQ multiplex PCR; the TCRdb copy retains only in-frame clones and omits some. The data show tens of thousands of clones, around three fifths seen once. Investigators separated out CD4+ T cells once 10 days of culture had passed. Fresh IL-2-containing medium replaced half the medium on days 3 and 7. This CDR3 has 14 amino acids. Trimming shortened V by 5 bases and J by 7 bases, and 17 bases separated the two germline ends. Germline V gives CDR1 SEHNR, CDR2 FQNEAQ (reference sequence). Comment on this clone: What it binds is unknown.

Material: CD4+ T cells from PBMCs cultured without peptide, obtained before COVID-19 vaccination. The clonotype comes from a human donor who received a COVID-19 vaccine. The chain recombines TRBV7-9 with TRBJ1-2, with D possibly TRBD1 on 6 matching bases. The CDR3, as DNA: TGTGCCAGCAGCAAGGGGGGCGCCTTGGGTGGCTACACCTTC. It codes for CASSKGGALGGYTF.